The 20 T cell receptor beta chains in this list originate from one sample, sequenced in a study of shared clonotypes between healthy human individuals. Sequencing used immunoSEQ multiplex PCR; TCRdb keeps in-frame clones, though not all of them. Of approximately 980,000 clones listed, over 60% are singletons. Sequencing was done on a sample of memory CD4+ T cells sorted from blood. The sample's subset: CD45RA-negative fraction. Receptor source: a man between 18 and 29 years old in good health.

The chain employs TRBV27 and TRBJ2-7; 12 bases agree with TRBD2. This CDR3 comprises 14 residues. From germline, CDR1 is MNHEY and CDR2 SMNVEV (reference sequence). V lost 3 bases and J lost 5; bases outside the gene matches: 2. CDR3 sequence reads: CASSLRTSGNEQYF. The CDR3 region has the DNA TGTGCCAGCAGTTTGCGGACTAGCGGGAACGAGCAGTACTTC.

The genes are TRBV10-2 and TRBJ2-7; no clear D. Trimming cost V 3 bases and J 4 bases, with 10 bases left between them. This CDR3 comprises 13 residues. Germline lookup yields CDR1 WSHSY and CDR2 SAAADI. The CDR3 nucleotides are TGCGCCAGCAGTGACGTCCCTAGGTACGAGCAGTACTTC. Residues: CASSDVPRYEQYF.

Comment on this clone: Other nucleotide sequences in the sample specify the same CDR3. The gene calls are TRBV18 and TRBJ2-5; the D gene is possibly TRBD2 (6 bases). Germline V gene sequence: CDR1 KGHSH, CDR2 LQKENI. V lost 3 bases to trimming and J lost 5 bases, with 10 bases between them. The CDR3 extends over 13 amino acids. The CDR3 bases are TGTGCCAGCTCACCCCCCGGGGGTGAGACCCAGTACTTC. Encoded protein: CASSPPGGETQYF.

The chain's CDR3 is CASSIAGMSTNEKLFF. The CDR3 nucleotides read TGTGCCAGTAGTATTGCGGGGATGTCGACTAATGAAAAACTGTTTTTT. The chain joins TRBV19 to TRBJ1-4; D remains ambiguous. CDR1 is LNHDA, CDR2 SQIVND, per germline (reference sequence). V was pared by 3 bases and J by 2 bases, with 13 bases between. The CDR3 has 16 amino acids.

V usage is TRBV10-3 and J usage is TRBJ1-1; no firm D call. The CDR3 contains 12 residues. Germline V gene lookup returns CDR1 ENHRY and CDR2 SYGVKD. V lost 8 bases and J lost 1, with 8 bases in between. CDR3 nucleotide sequence: TGTGCCATCTCGGTCTCGAACACTGAAGCTTTCTTT. It codes for CAISVSNTEAFF.

V gene TRBV10-3 combines with J gene TRBJ1-3, with D uncertain. CDR1 ENHRY and CDR2 SYGVKD come from the germline V gene. The CDR3 covers 15 residues. Trimming left V 3 bases short and J 0 bases short, with 9 bases between. CDR3 sequence reads: CAISDVESSGNTIYF. The CDR3 DNA reads as TGTGCCATCAGTGATGTAGAAAGCTCTGGAAACACCATATATTTT.

This chain uses TRBV5-1 with TRBJ1-1, with D unclear. The CDR3 sequence is 14 residues long. CDR1 and CDR2 (germline): SGHRS, YFSETQ. Trimming shortened V by 3 bases and J by 0 bases, and 9 bases separated the two germline ends. Here the CDR3 DNA reads TGCGCCAGCAGCTCAAATGGACTGAACACTGAAGCTTTCTTT. This encodes CASSSNGLNTEAFF.

This clone appeared once. The chain couples TRBV5-6 to TRBJ2-7; no firm D call. V shed 4 bases and J shed 1 base, with 18 bases lying between them. The CDR3 runs to 16 residues. Germline loops: CDR1 SGHDT, CDR2 YYEEEE. In DNA form, the CDR3 reads TGTGCCAGCAGCCCCATTGGGCTGTCAATATCCTACGAGCAGTACTTC. It specifies CASSPIGLSISYEQYF.

The rearrangement joins TRBV25-1 to TRBJ1-2; tentatively, D is TRBD1 (6 bases). V was cut by 8 bases and J by 4 bases, with 8 bases left in between. Per germline, CDR1 MGHDK and CDR2 SYGVNS. This CDR3 has 11 amino acids. The CDR3: CASQGFYGYTF. The CDR3 nucleotides read TGTGCCAGCCAGGGGTTCTATGGCTACACCTTC.

The chain links TRBV5-1 to TRBJ2-5, with D perhaps given as TRBD1 or TRBD2 (6 bases each). CDR1 SGHRS and CDR2 YFSETQ come from the germline V gene. There are 16 residues in the CDR3. V was pared by 0 bases and J by 5 bases, with 17 bases between. CDR3 protein: CASSLERGASSETQYF. In DNA, the CDR3 is TGCGCCAGCAGCTTGGAAAGGGGGGCCTCGAGTGAGACCCAGTACTTC. Full variable domain (rest looked up from reference TRBV5-1 and TRBJ2-5): KAGVTQTPRYLIKTRGQQVTLSCSPISGHRSVSWYQQTPGQGLQFLFEYFSETQRNKGNFPGRFSGRQFSNSRSEMNVSTLELGDSALYLCASSLERGASSETQYFGPGTRLLVL.

This clone was counted a single time. The V call is TRBV19, the J call TRBJ1-5; maybe TRBD1 (5 bases). CDR3 length: 14 residues. The V end lost 3 bases, the J end lost 3 bases, and 9 bases lay between the germline ends. CDR1 is LNHDA, CDR2 SQIVND, per germline (reference sequence). The CDR3 DNA sequence: TGTGCCAGTAGTATGGGGGGGAACAATCAGCCCCAGCATTTT. Protein product: CASSMGGNNQPQHF.

The V gene is TRBV7-2, the J gene TRBJ2-4; no definite D call. Germline CDR1 reads SGHTA; CDR2 reads FQGNSA. Trimming left V 0 bases short and J 5 bases short, with 17 bases between. The CDR3 totals 17 residues. CDR3 region: CASSLAQSLMAQNIQYF. The DNA of the CDR3 is TGTGCCAGCAGCTTAGCGCAGAGTTTGATGGCCCAAAACATTCAGTACTTC.

This chain connects TRBV7-2 to TRBJ2-3; the D is unclear. The CDR3 length is 14 residues. The V gene lost 3 bases and the J gene lost 0 bases, with 7 bases spanning the gap. Germline V gene sequence: CDR1 SGHTA, CDR2 FQGNSA. The CDR3 DNA is TGTGCCAGCAGCTTGAGTCACAGCACAGATACGCAGTATTTT. Translating it yields CASSLSHSTDTQYF.

This clone was seen only a few times. The rearrangement uses TRBV6-1 and TRBJ2-7; 7 bases are shared with TRBD1. CDR1 and CDR2 from the germline V gene are MNHNS and SASEGT. CDR3 length: 14 amino acids. J lost 5 bases, V lost 6 bases, and 10 bases had no gene match. The CDR3 nucleotides are TGTGCCAGCAGGTCCCGACAGGGTCTAAACGAGCAGTACTTC. Residues: CASRSRQGLNEQYF.

The gene calls are TRBV5-1 and TRBJ2-5; D uncertain. CDR1 SGHRS and CDR2 YFSETQ come from the germline V gene. Trimming left V 0 bases short and J 4 bases short, with 4 bases between. The CDR3 contains 12 residues. CDR3 DNA sequence: TGCGCCAGCAGCTTGGATGGAGAGACCCAGTACTTC. As protein: CASSLDGETQYF.

The chain joins TRBV5-8 to TRBJ2-6; TRBD1 or TRBD2 may be the D gene (5 bases each). The CDR3 totals 15 residues. In germline, CDR1 is SGHTS, CDR2 YDEGEE. Trimming took 4 bases from V and 4 from J, leaving 12 bases between them. This chain's CDR3 is CASSQGEWGANVLTF. The CDR3 nucleotides read TGTGCCAGCAGCCAAGGGGAGTGGGGGGCCAACGTCCTGACTTTC.

This clone is a singleton in its sample. The chain recombines TRBV7-9 with TRBJ2-3; 7 bases are shared with TRBD2. The germline CDR1 and CDR2 sequences are SEHNR and FQNEAQ (reference sequence). The CDR3 loop spans 13 amino acids. V gave up 3 bases and J gave up 5 bases; unmatched junction bases: 2. The DNA for the CDR3 is TGTGCCAGCAGCTTCCGGGAGGAAGATACGCAGTATTTT. Amino acids: CASSFREEDTQYF.

The chain employs TRBV11-2 and TRBJ1-1, with D hard to call. V lost 4 bases and J lost 0, with 9 bases in between. The CDR3 extends over 14 amino acids. Germline CDR1 reads SGHAT; CDR2 reads FQNNGV. The CDR3 DNA reads as TGTGCCAGCAGCTCGGCCTATTTGAACACTGAAGCTTTCTTT. Translation: CASSSAYLNTEAFF.

This clone has more than one count but fewer than ten. This same CDR3 is encoded by further DNA sequences in the sample. This chain joins TRBV5-1 and TRBJ1-4; D gene ambiguous. The CDR3 totals 15 residues. In germline, CDR1 is SGHRS, CDR2 YFSETQ. V lost 0 bases and J 0 bases, leaving 6 bases between the germline ends. The CDR3 nucleotides read TGCGCCAGCAGCTTGGTGTCCGCAACTAATGAAAAACTGTTTTTT. As protein: CASSLVSATNEKLFF.

This clone showed up just a few times. The V and J genes are TRBV30 and TRBJ1-1; 9 positions match TRBD1. CDR1 and CDR2 (germline): GTSNPN, SVGIG (reference sequence). CDR3 size: 14 residues. V lost 3 bases to trimming and J lost 5 bases; unmatched junction nucleotides: 7. Written as DNA, the CDR3 is TGTGCCTGGAGAGACAGGGGGATGAGGACTGAAGCTTTCTTT. It codes for CAWRDRGMRTEAFF.